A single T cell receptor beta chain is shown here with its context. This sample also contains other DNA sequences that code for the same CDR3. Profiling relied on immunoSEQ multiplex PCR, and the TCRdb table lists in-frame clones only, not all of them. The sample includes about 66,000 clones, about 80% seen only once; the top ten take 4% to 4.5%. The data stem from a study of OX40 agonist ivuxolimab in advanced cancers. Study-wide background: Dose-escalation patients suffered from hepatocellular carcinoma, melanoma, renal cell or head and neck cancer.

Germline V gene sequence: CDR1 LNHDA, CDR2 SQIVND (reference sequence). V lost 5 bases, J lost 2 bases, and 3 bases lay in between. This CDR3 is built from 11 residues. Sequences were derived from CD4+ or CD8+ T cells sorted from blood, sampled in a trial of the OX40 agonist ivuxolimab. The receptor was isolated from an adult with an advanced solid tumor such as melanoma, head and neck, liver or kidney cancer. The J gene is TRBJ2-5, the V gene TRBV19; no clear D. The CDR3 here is CASSAQETQYF. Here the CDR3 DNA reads TGTGCCAGTAGTGCACAAGAGACCCAGTACTTC.